The 7 T cell receptor beta chains reported below all come from one sample, sequenced in a study of OX40 agonist ivuxolimab in advanced cancers. TCRdb keeps only in-frame clones here, not all; method: immunoSEQ multiplex PCR. The sample shows approximately 35,000 clones, 80% to 85% of them seen only once. This material consisted of CD4+ or CD8+ T cells sorted from blood, taken in a trial of the OX40 agonist ivuxolimab. The receptors here all came from an adult with an advanced solid tumor such as melanoma, head and neck, liver or kidney cancer.

The J gene is TRBJ2-1, the V gene TRBV11-3; no clear D gene. The V gene's germline CDR1 is SGHNT and CDR2 YENEEA. This CDR3 spans 15 amino acids. The V end was cut by 4 bases, the J end by 4 bases, with 14 bases between. The CDR3 DNA follows: TGTGCCAGCAGCTCTGGGCCCCCTGGGTACAATGAGCAGTTCTTC. Protein product: CASSSGPPGYNEQFF. The full variable domain, in which reference TRBV11-3 and TRBJ2-1 provide the parts outside the CDR3, is EAGVVQSPRYKIIEKKQPVAFWCNPISGHNTLYWYLQNLGQGPELLIRYENEEAVDDSQLPKDRFSAERLKGVDSTLKIQPAELGDSAVYLCASSSGPPGYNEQFFGPGTRLTVL.

V and J are TRBV5-1 and TRBJ2-1, with 7 bases identical to TRBD1. Germline CDR1 SGHRS, CDR2 YFSETQ. The CDR3 runs to 14 residues. The ends lost 4 bases at V and 5 bases at J; junction bases unmatched: 6. The CDR3 protein is CASSKGQTHNEQFF. As DNA, the CDR3 is TGCGCCAGCAGCAAGGGACAGACACACAATGAGCAGTTCTTC.

A remark on this clone: One junction end does not reproduce the germline sequence, and a read error may be involved. V and J are TRBV20-1 and TRBJ1-1, with D possibly being TRBD1 (5 bases). CDR1 is DFQATT and CDR2 is SNEGSKA in the germline V gene (reference sequence). This CDR3 has 10 amino acids. CDR3 nucleotides: TGCAGTGCCGTAAAGACAGTGGGTGTCTTT. Amino acid sequence: CSAVKTVGVF.

This clone was seen a few times. The chain recombines TRBV7-9 with TRBJ2-2, with 8 bases identical to TRBD1. The germline CDR1 and CDR2 sequences are SEHNR and FQNEAQ (reference sequence). V was pared by 5 bases and J by 2 bases, with 7 bases of the junction left unmatched. CDR3 length equals 16 residues. CDR3 loop: CASSTGTGINTGELFF. The CDR3 DNA sequence: TGTGCCAGCAGCACCGGGACAGGAATAAACACCGGGGAGCTGTTTTTT.

CDR3 protein: CAIRGTGGGLDTEAFF. For the CDR3, the DNA is TGTGCCATCAGAGGGACAGGGGGAGGTTTGGACACTGAAGCTTTCTTT. The chain recombines TRBV10-3 with TRBJ1-1; 11 nucleotides align to TRBD1. The CDR3 is 16 residues long. Germline assignment: CDR1 ENHRY and CDR2 SYGVKD. With 6 bases clipped from V and 3 bases from J, the junction kept 9 bases outside the gene matches.

The J gene is TRBJ1-1, the V gene TRBV7-9; D is undetermined. The V gene lost 5 bases and the J gene lost 4 bases, with 14 bases spanning the gap. The germline V gene has CDR1 SEHNR and CDR2 FQNEAQ (reference sequence). The CDR3 covers 14 residues. The CDR3 protein is CASSPFDGSTEAFF. The CDR3 DNA is TGTGCCAGCAGCCCTTTTGATGGGAGCACTGAAGCTTTCTTT.

The chain carries TRBV7-3 and TRBJ1-2; 10 bases are shared with TRBD1. CDR1 is SGHTA, CDR2 FQGTGA, per germline. Unmatched junction bases numbered 9, after V lost 5 bases and J lost 6 bases. This CDR3 is 15 amino acids long. The CDR3 DNA sequence: TGTGCCAGCAGCCCGCGACAGGGGGCGGTAGATGGCTACACCTTC. Protein product: CASSPRQGAVDGYTF.